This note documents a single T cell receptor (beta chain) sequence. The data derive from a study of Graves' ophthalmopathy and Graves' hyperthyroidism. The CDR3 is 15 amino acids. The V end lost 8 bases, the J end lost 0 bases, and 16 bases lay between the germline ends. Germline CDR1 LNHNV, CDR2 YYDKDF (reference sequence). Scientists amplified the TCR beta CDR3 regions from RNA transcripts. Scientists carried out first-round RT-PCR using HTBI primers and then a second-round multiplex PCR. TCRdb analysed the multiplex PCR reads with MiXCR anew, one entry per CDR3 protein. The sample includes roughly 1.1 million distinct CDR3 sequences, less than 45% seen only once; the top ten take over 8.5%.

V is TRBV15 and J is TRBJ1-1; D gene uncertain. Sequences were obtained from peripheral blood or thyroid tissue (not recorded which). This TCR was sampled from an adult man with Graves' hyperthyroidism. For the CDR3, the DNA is TGTGCCACCCACCGCGGGTCCATGATGAACACTGAAGCTTTCTTT. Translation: CATHRGSMMNTEAFF. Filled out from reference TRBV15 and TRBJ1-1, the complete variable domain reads DAMVIQNPRYQVTQFGKPVTLSCSQTLNHNVMYWYQQKSSQAPKLLFHYYDKDFNNEADTPDNFQSRRPNTSFCFLDIRSPGLGDTAMYLCATHRGSMMNTEAFFGQGTRLTVV.